Below are 24 T cell receptor beta chains sequenced from a single sample in a study of technical replicates of blood from several donors. Method: immunoSEQ multiplex PCR; TCRdb's copy keeps in-frame clones and lacks some. The sample lists 76,000 or so clones, 91% occurring once. The sequenced material came from T cells isolated from PBMCs. Receptors originate from a human donor in good health.

The V gene is TRBV6-1, the J gene TRBJ1-5; perhaps TRBD1 as D (6 bases). CDR1 MNHNS and CDR2 SASEGT come from the germline V gene. This CDR3 is 15 amino acids long. V lost 2 bases to trimming and J lost 6 bases, with 14 bases between them. In DNA form, the CDR3 reads TGTGCCAGCAGTGAACGGGGGGCAGGGAGTCAGCCCCAGCATTTT. Protein sequence: CASSERGAGSQPQHF.

The chain is built from TRBV2 and TRBJ1-2; 10 bases agree with TRBD1. The trim removed 7 bases at V and 6 bases at J, leaving 11 bases unmatched. Germline CDR1 reads SNHLY; CDR2 reads FYNNEI. The CDR3 has 15 amino acids. The CDR3 sequence is CASNFRDRGLDGYTF. The DNA for the CDR3 is TGTGCCAGCAATTTCCGGGACAGGGGTCTTGATGGCTACACCTTC. The variable domain in full, completed from reference TRBV2 and TRBJ1-2, reads EPEVTQTPSHQVTQMGQEVILRCVPISNHLYFYWYRQILGQKVEFLVSFYNNEISEKSEIFDDQFSVERPDGSNFTLKIRSTKLEDSAMYFCASNFRDRGLDGYTFGSGTRLTVV.

V gene TRBV6-5 combines with J gene TRBJ1-2, with 7 bases matching TRBD1. The trim removed 4 bases at V and 4 bases at J, leaving 3 bases unmatched. CDR1 is MNHEY, CDR2 SVGAGI, per germline. The CDR3 runs to 13 residues. This chain's CDR3 is CASSWDSLYGYTF. CDR3 DNA sequence: TGTGCCAGCAGTTGGGACAGCCTCTATGGCTACACCTTC.

The chain joins TRBV28 to TRBJ2-7; the D gene is possibly TRBD2 (6 bases). The CDR3 contains 14 residues. Germline values: CDR1 MDHEN, CDR2 SYDVKM. Trimming cost V 2 bases and J 2 bases, with 10 bases left between them. CDR3 protein: CASSLRRDAYEQYF. The CDR3 coding sequence is TGTGCCAGCAGTTTAAGGAGGGACGCCTACGAGCAGTACTTC.

The V call is TRBV5-5, the J call TRBJ2-2; TRBD2 matches at 10 bases. Germline values: CDR1 SGHKS, CDR2 YYEKEE (reference sequence). After removal of 8 bases from V and 4 bases from J, the junction contained 14 bases not matched to a gene. There are 17 residues in the CDR3. The CDR3 sequence: CASQPGSLAGSTGELFF. The CDR3 region has the DNA TGTGCCAGTCAACCCGGTTCACTAGCGGGAAGCACCGGGGAGCTGTTTTTT.

The sample holds one count of this clone. The chain carries TRBV5-1 and TRBJ2-1, with TRBD2 matching over 7 bases. Trimming removed 2 bases from V and 0 bases from J; junction bases left unmatched: 2. The CDR3 has 15 residues. Looked up from germline, CDR1 is SGHRS and CDR2 is YFSETQ. The DNA for the CDR3 is TGCGCCAGCAGCTTCGCGGGAGACTCCTACAATGAGCAGTTCTTC. Its protein is CASSFAGDSYNEQFF.

The gene calls are TRBV6-1 and TRBJ1-2, with 7 nucleotides matching TRBD1. Per the germline V gene, CDR1 is MNHNS and CDR2 is SASEGT. The CDR3 has 14 residues. V lost 5 bases and J lost 2; bases outside the gene matches: 5. CDR3 coding DNA: TGTGCCAGCAGTTTTTGGACAGGAAACTATGGCTACACCTTC. It is translated as CASSFWTGNYGYTF.

The chain couples TRBV27 to TRBJ2-3; tentatively, D is TRBD1 (5 bases). From germline, CDR1 is MNHEY and CDR2 SMNVEV (reference sequence). This CDR3 has 13 residues. Trimming took 5 bases from V and 10 from J, leaving 16 bases between them. The CDR3, as DNA: TGTGCCAGCAGTCCCATAGGGGCAGGCTCGCAGTATTTT. Amino acids: CASSPIGAGSQYF.

On this clone: A junction boundary mismatches the germline segment, possibly from a read error. The rearrangement links TRBV6-1 to TRBJ2-1, with 14 nucleotides matching TRBD2. Germline V lookup: CDR1 MNHNS, CDR2 SASEGT. The CDR3 spans 15 residues. CDR3 in DNA: TGTGCCAGCAGTGAGGGTGCGGGACTAGCGGGGGAAAGGATCTTC. It translates to CASSEGAGLAGERIF.

This clone came up once. The chain is built from TRBV27 and TRBJ2-4, with 7 positions matching TRBD2. The V gene end was trimmed by 2 bases and the J gene end by 1 base; junction bases not matched to a gene: 2. CDR3 length equals 15 residues. CDR1 and CDR2 from the germline V gene are MNHEY and SMNVEV (reference sequence). DNA for the CDR3: TGTGCCAGCAGTTTAAACGGGGGGGCCAAAAACATTCAGTACTTC. Translating gives CASSLNGGAKNIQYF.

The chain uses TRBV2 and TRBJ1-2, with D perhaps TRBD1 (6 bases). In germline, CDR1 is SNHLY, CDR2 FYNNEI. CDR3 length: 13 residues. Trimming shortened V by 4 bases and J by 8 bases, and 14 bases separated the two germline ends. CDR3 loop: CASSGTVLTGYTF. The CDR3 DNA is TGTGCCAGCAGTGGGACAGTACTCACCGGCTACACCTTC.

The CDR3 bases are TGCGCCAGCAGCGGGGGACAGGGGGGGTTTCAGCCCCAGCATTTT. Translating gives CASSGGQGGFQPQHF. The rearrangement links TRBV5-1 to TRBJ1-5; 11 positions match TRBD1. CDR3 length: 15 residues. Germline-derived CDR1 and CDR2 are SGHRS and YFSETQ. With V trimmed by 4 bases and J by 6 bases, 6 bases remained unmatched.

The chain has TRBV2 and TRBJ2-1; 9 bases fit TRBD1. The ends lost 5 bases at V and 6 bases at J; junction bases unmatched: 8. This CDR3 comprises 15 residues. Germline CDR1 is SNHLY and CDR2 is FYNNEI. This CDR3 reads CASSPTGGFGNEQFF. The DNA for the CDR3 is TGTGCCAGCAGTCCGACAGGGGGTTTTGGCAATGAGCAGTTCTTC.

The J gene is TRBJ2-7, the V gene TRBV7-9; TRBD2 is a possible D gene (5 bases). Germline loops: CDR1 SEHNR, CDR2 FQNEAQ (reference sequence). Deletions cut 4 bases from V and 2 bases from J, with 9 bases between. This CDR3 has 13 residues. The CDR3 here is CASSSGIPYEQYF. CDR3 sequence (DNA): TGTGCCAGCAGCTCCGGGATCCCCTACGAGCAGTACTTC.

V usage is TRBV6-6 and J usage is TRBJ2-7; a weak D match, TRBD1 (6 bases). Trimming stripped 8 bases from V and 2 bases from J, with 22 bases between. The length of the CDR3 is 16 residues. Germline CDR1 and CDR2: MNHNY and SVGAGI (reference sequence). This CDR3 is CASQSEQGKVPYEQYF. In DNA form, the CDR3 reads TGTGCCAGCCAAAGCGAACAGGGAAAGGTACCCTACGAGCAGTACTTC.

The CDR3 DNA reads TGTGCCAGCAGCAATTTAGCGGGAAGCACAGATACGCAGTATTTT. As protein: CASSNLAGSTDTQYF. The gene calls are TRBV19 and TRBJ2-3; the match to TRBD2 covers 8 bases. The CDR3 totals 15 residues. Per the germline V gene, CDR1 is LNHDA and CDR2 is SQIVND (reference sequence). With 9 bases clipped from V and 0 bases from J, the junction kept 8 bases outside the gene matches. Together with reference TRBV19 and TRBJ2-3, the CDR3 gives the full variable domain: DGGITQSPKYLFRKEGQNVTLSCEQNLNHDAMYWYRQDPGQGLRLIYYSQIVNDFQKGDIAEGYSVSREKKESFPLTVTSAQKNPTAFYLCASSNLAGSTDTQYFGPGTRLTVL.

The V and J genes are TRBV6-1 and TRBJ2-7; unclear D gene. V was clipped by 4 bases and J by 3 bases, with 10 bases between them. The CDR3 runs 13 residues. Germline V gene sequence: CDR1 MNHNS, CDR2 SASEGT. DNA for the CDR3: TGTGCCAGCAGTGGCGGAATGGGCTACGAGCAGTACTTC. It encodes CASSGGMGYEQYF.

The rearrangement uses TRBV5-1 and TRBJ2-2; 9 nucleotides align to TRBD2. The germline V gene has CDR1 SGHRS and CDR2 YFSETQ. The length of the CDR3 is 18 residues. With V trimmed by 2 bases and J by 1 base, 9 bases remained unmatched. The CDR3 sequence is CASSFGSSGTMNTGELFF. DNA for the CDR3: TGCGCCAGCAGCTTCGGGTCTAGCGGGACTATGAACACCGGGGAGCTGTTTTTT. The entire variable domain, with the rest obtained from reference TRBV5-1 and TRBJ2-2, is as follows: KAGVTQTPRYLIKTRGQQVTLSCSPISGHRSVSWYQQTPGQGLQFLFEYFSETQRNKGNFPGRFSGRQFSNSRSEMNVSTLELGDSALYLCASSFGSSGTMNTGELFFGEGSRLTVL.

This chain connects TRBV15 to TRBJ1-2; weak D call: TRBD1 (6 bases). This CDR3 is built from 15 residues. In germline, CDR1 is LNHNV, CDR2 YYDKDF (reference sequence). V was trimmed by 3 bases and J by 4 bases, leaving 15 bases between them. CDR3 sequence: CATSRVTGPLYGYTF. The CDR3 nucleotides read TGTGCCACCAGCAGGGTGACAGGCCCACTCTATGGCTACACCTTC.

This chain joins TRBV7-9 and TRBJ2-7; TRBD2 matches at 7 bases. The CDR3 runs 15 residues. Trimming took 4 bases from V and 3 from J; bases not matched to a gene: 9. From germline, CDR1 is SEHNR and CDR2 FQNEAQ (reference sequence). CDR3 DNA sequence: TGTGCCAGCAGCTCGAGGGGAGGGGTTGGCTACGAGCAGTACTTC. Its translation: CASSSRGGVGYEQYF.

The V and J genes are TRBV27 and TRBJ1-2; TRBD1 aligns across 7 bases. This CDR3 has 13 amino acids. The germline CDR1 and CDR2 sequences are MNHEY and SMNVEV (reference sequence). J lost 4 bases, V lost 9 bases, and 8 bases had no gene match. For the CDR3, the DNA is TGTGCCAGTAGGGACAGTCGGGTCTATGGCTACACCTTC. This codes for CASRDSRVYGYTF.

As DNA, the CDR3 is TGTGCCATCAGCGGGACAGAAAATGAAAAACTGTTTTTT. Amino acids: CAISGTENEKLFF. The V gene is TRBV10-3, the J gene TRBJ1-4; 7 bases map to TRBD1. V trimming: 6 bases; J trimming: 5 bases; junction bases outside the gene matches: 3. Germline V gene lookup returns CDR1 ENHRY and CDR2 SYGVKD. The CDR3 spans 13 residues.

The CDR3 here is CSVGGDRGRVRSYGYTF. The CDR3 nucleotides read TGCAGCGTTGGGGGAGACAGGGGGCGCGTGAGATCCTATGGCTACACCTTC. J is TRBJ1-2 and V is TRBV29-1, with 10 bases aligning to TRBD1. The CDR3 is 17 residues long. V dropped 4 bases and J dropped 4; count of bases not matched to a gene: 15. The germline gives CDR1 SQVTM, CDR2 ANQGSEA.

The V and J genes are TRBV6-5 and TRBJ1-2; D is possibly TRBD1 (6 bases). The CDR3 is made up of 16 amino acids. Germline V gene data show CDR1 as MNHEY and CDR2 as SVGAGI. V gave up 0 bases and J gave up 0 bases, with 11 bases separating them. CDR3 sequence: CASSYSARGSNYGYTF. As DNA, the CDR3 is TGTGCCAGCAGTTACTCGGCCAGGGGTTCTAACTATGGCTACACCTTC.